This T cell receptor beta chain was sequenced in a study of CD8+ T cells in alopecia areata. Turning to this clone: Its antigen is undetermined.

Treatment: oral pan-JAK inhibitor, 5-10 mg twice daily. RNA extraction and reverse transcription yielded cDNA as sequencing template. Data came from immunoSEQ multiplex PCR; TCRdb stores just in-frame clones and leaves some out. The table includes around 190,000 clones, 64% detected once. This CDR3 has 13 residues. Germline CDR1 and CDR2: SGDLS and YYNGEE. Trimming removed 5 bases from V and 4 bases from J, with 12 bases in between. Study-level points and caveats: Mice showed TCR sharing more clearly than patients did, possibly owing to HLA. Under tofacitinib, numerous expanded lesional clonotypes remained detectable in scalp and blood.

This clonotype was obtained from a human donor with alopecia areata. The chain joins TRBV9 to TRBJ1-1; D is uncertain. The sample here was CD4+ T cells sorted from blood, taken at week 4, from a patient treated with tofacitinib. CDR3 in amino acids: CASRPAGGTEAFF. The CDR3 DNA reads TGTGCCAGCAGACCCGCGGGTGGCACTGAAGCTTTCTTT.